A single sample is the source of the 23 T cell receptor beta chains below, sequenced in a study of pediatric ulcerative colitis. Method: immunoSEQ multiplex PCR; TCRdb's copy keeps in-frame clones and lacks some. The top ten clones hold approximately 25% of a sample with tens of thousands of clones, around four fifths of them seen once. Sequencing was done on a sample of blood. Receptor source: a girl between 5 and 17 years old with moderate ulcerative colitis.

The chain combines TRBV11-2 with TRBJ1-1; D perhaps matches TRBD1 (5 bases). Germline V gene lookup returns CDR1 SGHAT and CDR2 FQNNGV. V was clipped by 0 bases and J by 5 bases, with 13 bases between them. The CDR3 runs 15 residues. The CDR3 protein is CASSLEQGFYTEAFF. CDR3 nucleotide sequence: TGTGCCAGCAGCTTAGAGCAGGGTTTTTATACTGAAGCTTTCTTT.

This chain uses TRBV30 with TRBJ1-1; TRBD1 might be the D (5 bases). The V end was cut by 5 bases, the J end by 7 bases, with 14 bases between. This CDR3 is built from 12 residues. Germline CDR1 and CDR2: GTSNPN and SVGIG (reference sequence). This CDR3 is CAWGEGLREAFF. CDR3 in DNA: TGTGCCTGGGGGGAGGGGTTGCGTGAAGCTTTCTTT.

The table lists this clone with a count of one. The gene calls are TRBV30 and TRBJ2-5; D could derive from TRBD1 or TRBD2 (6 bases each). Trimming took off 2 bases at V and 2 bases at J, with 12 bases between the two ends. The CDR3 runs 14 residues. The germline gives CDR1 GTSNPN, CDR2 SVGIG (reference sequence). CDR3 region: CAWSQGTPQETQYF. The CDR3 coding sequence is TGTGCCTGGAGTCAGGGGACTCCACAAGAGACCCAGTACTTC.

In DNA, the CDR3 is TGTGCCAGCAGTTATTACCAGGGTTGGGAAGGCGAGCAGTACTTC. Its protein product is CASSYYQGWEGEQYF. The chain couples TRBV5-8 to TRBJ2-7; TRBD1 is a possible D gene (5 bases). CDR1 and CDR2 (germline): SGHTS, YDEGEE. The CDR3 loop spans 15 amino acids. V shed 5 bases and J shed 6 bases, with 21 bases lying between them.

The sample holds one count of this clone. The genes are TRBV6-5 and TRBJ2-1; D is ambiguous. Germline CDR1 reads MNHEY; CDR2 reads SVGAGI. This CDR3 is built from 11 residues. V was cut by 9 bases and J by 7 bases, with 10 bases left in between. CDR3 DNA: TGTGCCAGTTCAGGTATGAATGAGCAGTTCTTC. Translated, it gives CASSGMNEQFF.

This rearrangement joins TRBV30 to TRBJ2-1, with a tentative D call TRBD2 (6 bases). CDR1 GTSNPN and CDR2 SVGIG come from the germline V gene (reference sequence). V dropped 0 bases and J dropped 7 bases, with 10 bases sitting between them. The CDR3 has 13 amino acids. The CDR3 sequence is CAWSVLGGNEQFF. In nucleotides, the CDR3 is TGTGCCTGGAGTGTACTTGGAGGGAATGAGCAGTTCTTC.

The gene calls are TRBV11-3 and TRBJ2-5; D might be TRBD1 or TRBD2, each matching 5 bases. CDR3 length: 17 amino acids. Germline V gene lookup returns CDR1 SGHNT and CDR2 YENEEA. Deletions cut 0 bases from V and 5 bases from J, with 19 bases between. The CDR3 DNA reads TGTGCCAGCAGCTTAGATGGGGGTGGAGCGAGCCCCGAGACCCAGTACTTC. It yields the protein CASSLDGGGASPETQYF.

This clone was observed a handful of times. The chain links TRBV4-2 to TRBJ1-2, with TRBD1 identical over 9 bases. CDR1 and CDR2 from the germline V gene are LGHNA and YNFKEQ. CDR3 size: 15 residues. J gave up 4 bases and V 1 base, and 4 bases lay outside the gene matches. CDR3 bases: TGTGCCAGCAGCCAAGCGGACAGGGGAAGCTATGGCTACACCTTC. This translates into CASSQADRGSYGYTF.

V is TRBV9 and J is TRBJ1-1, with 7 bases identical to TRBD1. Looked up from germline, CDR1 is SGDLS and CDR2 is YYNGEE. V trimming: 4 bases; J trimming: 0 bases; junction bases outside the gene matches: 6. This CDR3 spans 15 amino acids. CDR3 coding DNA: TGTGCCAGCAGCCCCCGACAGGGAATGAACACTGAAGCTTTCTTT. Translation: CASSPRQGMNTEAFF.

The rearrangement joins TRBV2 to TRBJ2-6; D remains ambiguous. Trimming pared 5 bases from V and 4 bases from J, leaving 9 bases between. This CDR3 is 14 amino acids long. Germline-derived CDR1 and CDR2 are SNHLY and FYNNEI. The CDR3 spells CASSYLGGANVLTF. The CDR3 DNA is TGTGCCAGCAGTTACCTGGGAGGGGCCAACGTCCTGACTTTC.

This clone came up once. This chain connects TRBV25-1 to TRBJ1-4; TRBD1 matches at 7 bases. Per germline, CDR1 MGHDK and CDR2 SYGVNS. The CDR3 has 15 amino acids. Trimming at V came to 4 bases and at J to 11 bases, leaving 13 bases not matched to a gene. CDR3 bases: TGTGCCAGCAGTGTTCTAGGACAGGCCCCCATGAAACTGTTTTTT. Translated: CASSVLGQAPMKLFF.

The chain uses TRBV29-1 and TRBJ1-2; D is ambiguous. Trimming cost V 4 bases and J 8 bases, with 8 bases left between them. This CDR3 has 10 residues. CDR1 SQVTM and CDR2 ANQGSEA come from the germline V gene. The CDR3 region has the DNA TGCAGCGTTGGGGTGGAAGGCTACACCTTC. Its protein product is CSVGVEGYTF.

On this clone: The junction differs from germline at one of its ends, possibly a read error. The chain joins TRBV6-5 to TRBJ1-1; 10 bases are shared with TRBD1. The CDR3 loop spans 14 amino acids. In germline, CDR1 is MNHEY, CDR2 SVGAGI. In DNA form, the CDR3 reads TGTGCCAGCAGTTATGAGGGAGACAGGGGGCGGGCCCGTTTT. Its protein product is CASSYEGDRGRARF.

This chain uses TRBV28 with TRBJ1-5, with no clear D. CDR3 length: 12 residues. The germline gives CDR1 MDHEN, CDR2 SYDVKM. Trimming shortened V by 5 bases and J by 6 bases, and 8 bases separated the two germline ends. CDR3 sequence reads: CASSLGPQPQHF. The DNA for the CDR3 is TGTGCCAGCAGTCTAGGCCCTCAGCCCCAGCATTTT. The full variable domain, completed using reference TRBV28 and TRBJ1-5, is DVKVTQSSRYLVKRTGEKVFLECVQDMDHENMFWYRQDPGLGLRLIYFSYDVKMKEKGDIPEGYSVSREKKERFSLILESASTNQTSMYLCASSLGPQPQHFGDGTRLSIL.

CDR3: CASSVRQGREKLFF. CDR3 coding DNA: TGTGCCAGCAGTGTCAGACAGGGAAGAGAAAAACTGTTTTTT. The J gene is TRBJ1-4, the V gene TRBV6-1; 7 nucleotides agree with TRBD1. The CDR3 totals 14 residues. CDR1 MNHNS and CDR2 SASEGT come from the germline V gene. J lost 8 bases, V lost 4 bases, and 7 bases had no gene match.

This clone has just a few counts. The chain has TRBV2 and TRBJ1-1; no clear D gene. The CDR3 is 12 residues long. Between the trimmed V and J ends, which lost 7 bases and 1 base, there was a span of 7 bases. The V gene's germline CDR1 is SNHLY and CDR2 FYNNEI. CDR3 DNA sequence: TGTGCCAGCAATACTAGGAACACTGAAGCTTTCTTT. This codes for CASNTRNTEAFF.

V gene TRBV14 combines with J gene TRBJ2-3; perhaps TRBD2 as D (6 bases). Germline-derived CDR1 and CDR2 are SGHDN and FVKESK. The CDR3 length is 16 residues. Trimming pared 1 base from V and 0 bases from J, leaving 11 bases between. The CDR3 DNA reads TGTGCCAGCAGCCAAGTGGTTGGAGGGAGCACAGATACGCAGTATTTT. It codes for CASSQVVGGSTDTQYF.

This clone occurred a few times. The chain has TRBV27 and TRBJ1-2; D uncertain. The CDR3 totals 13 residues. Germline loops: CDR1 MNHEY, CDR2 SMNVEV (reference sequence). Between the trimmed V and J ends, which lost 5 bases and 6 bases, there was a span of 13 bases. CDR3: CASSRFGENGYTF. The DNA for the CDR3 is TGTGCCAGCAGTCGGTTCGGCGAAAATGGCTACACCTTC.

The chain is built from TRBV15 and TRBJ2-1, with D uncertain. CDR3 length: 13 residues. Trimming shortened V by 4 bases and J by 10 bases, and 14 bases separated the two germline ends. Looked up from germline, CDR1 is LNHNV and CDR2 is YYDKDF (reference sequence). The CDR3 region is CATSNLRVGEQFF. For the CDR3, the DNA is TGTGCCACCAGCAATTTACGGGTTGGGGAGCAGTTCTTC.

The J gene is TRBJ1-5, the V gene TRBV6-1; TRBD1 agrees at 7 bases. Losses at the gene ends were 4 bases for V and 2 bases for J; bases not matched to a gene: 5. The CDR3 is 15 residues long. From germline, CDR1 is MNHNS and CDR2 SASEGT. The CDR3 DNA sequence: TGTGCCAGCAGTGTTCGGGACAGACGCAATCAGCCCCAGCATTTT. This sequence encodes CASSVRDRRNQPQHF.

The rearrangement links TRBV21-1 to TRBJ1-1. TRBV21-1 is recorded as a pseudogene. The CDR3 loop spans 16 amino acids. The CDR3 here is CASSKVASLRETEAFF. CDR3 nucleotide sequence: TGTGCCAGCAGCAAAGTTGCCTCCCTTCGGGAAACTGAAGCTTTCTTT.

This CDR3 reads CASSVGINSDTQYF. CDR3 bases: TGTGCCAGCAGCGTAGGAATAAACTCAGATACGCAGTATTTT. This rearrangement joins TRBV9 to TRBJ2-3; D ambiguous. This CDR3 is 14 amino acids long. The V gene's germline CDR1 is SGDLS and CDR2 YYNGEE. V was cut by 0 bases and J by 4 bases, with 9 bases left in between. Complete variable domain (other parts from reference TRBV9 and TRBJ2-3): DSGVTQTPKHLITATGQRVTLRCSPRSGDLSVYWYQQSLDQGLQFLIQYYNGEERAKGNILERFSAQQFPDLHSELNLSSLELGDSALYFCASSVGINSDTQYFGPGTRLTVL.

The chain combines TRBV4-3 with TRBJ2-2; D is ambiguous. Per germline, CDR1 LGHNA and CDR2 YSLEER. V was clipped by 0 bases and J by 2 bases, with 7 bases between them. CDR3 length: 15 residues. The CDR3 protein is CASSQERTNTGELFF. CDR3 in DNA: TGCGCCAGCAGCCAAGAGAGGACCAACACCGGGGAGCTGTTTTTT.